Below, 20 T cell receptor beta chains from the same sample are listed, as sequenced in a study of T cell responses to AZD1222 COVID-19 vaccine. Assay: immunoSEQ multiplex PCR; the TCRdb copy retains only in-frame clones and omits some. The data hold some 110,000 clones, with 86% observed a single time. Sequences were derived from peripheral blood, sampled 28 days after the second AZD1222 dose. The receptor source for this set is an adult who received the AZD1222 COVID-19 vaccine.

This clone was detected once. V gene TRBV11-1 combines with J gene TRBJ2-7, with TRBD2 matching 10 bases. V shed 4 bases, J shed 0 bases, and the junction held 3 bases outside the gene matches. CDR3 length: 15 amino acids. Germline lookup yields CDR1 SGHAT and CDR2 FQDESV (reference sequence). The CDR3 DNA is TGTGCCAGCAGCTCTGGACTAGCGGCCTCCTACGAGCAGTACTTC. Its protein is CASSSGLAASYEQYF.

The chain has TRBV28 and TRBJ2-1; TRBD1 matches at 9 bases. Germline CDR1 and CDR2: MDHEN and SYDVKM. V lost 6 bases to trimming and J lost 2 bases; unmatched junction nucleotides: 8. This CDR3 contains 16 residues. The CDR3 region is CASRGPGQGAYNEQFF. The CDR3 DNA reads TGTGCCAGCAGGGGTCCGGGACAGGGAGCCTACAATGAGCAGTTCTTC.

The chain recombines TRBV10-3 with TRBJ2-5, with TRBD2 matching over 8 bases. The V and J ends lost 4 bases and 2 bases, in that order; junction bases with no gene match: 3. This CDR3 is built from 14 residues. Germline V CDR1 and CDR2: ENHRY, SYGVKD. CDR3 amino acids: CAISARGGQETQYF. CDR3 sequence (DNA): TGTGCCATCAGTGCCCGGGGGGGGCAAGAGACCCAGTACTTC.

The chain is built from TRBV11-2 and TRBJ1-2, with 7 positions matching TRBD1. Unmatched junction bases numbered 10, after V lost 3 bases and J lost 3 bases. CDR3 length equals 16 residues. CDR1 and CDR2 (germline): SGHAT, FQNNGV. CDR3 bases: TGTGCCAGCAGCTTCTCTTTCAGGGGGGCGGACTATGGCTACACCTTC. Translation: CASSFSFRGADYGYTF.

The gene calls are TRBV10-3 and TRBJ2-1, with D uncertain. From germline, CDR1 is ENHRY and CDR2 SYGVKD. The CDR3 sequence is 18 residues long. V was shortened by 0 bases and J by 0 bases, with 15 bases between the two germline ends. The CDR3 reads CAISESGYISRSYNEQFF. The CDR3 nucleotides read TGTGCCATCAGTGAGTCGGGGTACATCTCTCGCTCCTACAATGAGCAGTTCTTC.

The V and J genes are TRBV24-1 and TRBJ2-1; TRBD1 matches at 7 bases. Germline CDR1 is KGHDR and CDR2 is SFDVKD. After removal of 2 bases from V and 3 bases from J, the junction contained 6 bases not matched to a gene. This CDR3 is built from 16 residues. The CDR3 reads CATSDSWTGDYNEQFF. The CDR3 bases are TGTGCCACCAGTGATTCGTGGACAGGAGACTACAATGAGCAGTTCTTC.

This clone was counted once. This rearrangement joins TRBV5-1 to TRBJ2-7, with a possible D match to TRBD1 (5 bases). V was pared by 3 bases and J by 3 bases, with 10 bases between. Germline CDR1 is SGHRS and CDR2 is YFSETQ. The CDR3 loop spans 13 amino acids. For the CDR3, the DNA is TGCGCCAGCAGCTCAGGACAATACTACGAGCAGTACTTC. Translation gives CASSSGQYYEQYF.

The chain joins TRBV19 to TRBJ1-1; D uncertain. V lost 7 bases, J lost 5 bases, and 17 bases lay in between. Germline values: CDR1 LNHDA, CDR2 SQIVND (reference sequence). The CDR3 runs 14 residues. The CDR3 sequence is CASIRRSGETEAFF. In nucleotides, the CDR3 is TGTGCCAGTATCAGGAGGTCTGGGGAAACTGAAGCTTTCTTT.

The V call is TRBV16, the J call TRBJ1-2; D not resolved. CDR1 is KGHSY and CDR2 is FQNENV in the germline V gene. Trimming stripped 3 bases from V and 2 bases from J, with 13 bases between. This CDR3 contains 15 residues. The CDR3: CASSHHTGINYGYTF. The CDR3, as DNA: TGTGCCAGCAGCCATCATACTGGCATAAACTATGGCTACACCTTC.

This chain connects TRBV10-3 to TRBJ2-5; 9 nucleotides align to TRBD2. The CDR3 totals 15 residues. V lost 3 bases and J lost 3; bases outside the gene matches: 5. Per the germline V gene, CDR1 is ENHRY and CDR2 is SYGVKD. The CDR3 DNA reads as TGTGCCATCAGTGAACCGGGACTAGCAGAAGAGACCCAGTACTTC. Encoded protein: CAISEPGLAEETQYF.

The chain carries TRBV9 and TRBJ1-2; possibly TRBD1 for D (6 bases). The V gene lost 4 bases and the J gene lost 4 bases, with 14 bases spanning the gap. This CDR3 is built from 14 residues. Germline-derived CDR1 and CDR2 are SGDLS and YYNGEE. The CDR3 region has the DNA TGTGCCAGCAGCAGCGGGACACCCGGCTATGGCTACACCTTC. Amino acid sequence: CASSSGTPGYGYTF.

The chain uses TRBV5-1 and TRBJ2-5, with TRBD2 identical over 11 bases. From germline, CDR1 is SGHRS and CDR2 YFSETQ. CDR3 length: 16 residues. Trimming took 2 bases from V and 9 from J; bases not matched to a gene: 12. The CDR3 here is CASSFTSSGRAAAQYF. The CDR3 nucleotides are TGCGCCAGCAGCTTCACGAGTAGCGGGAGGGCCGCGGCCCAGTACTTC.

This clone occurred a few times. This rearrangement joins TRBV4-3 to TRBJ1-2; TRBD1 is a possible D gene (5 bases). Germline CDR1 LGHNA, CDR2 YSLEER. The CDR3 totals 13 residues. V lost 4 bases to trimming and J lost 5 bases, with 11 bases between them. Written as DNA, the CDR3 is TGCGCCAGCAGCCCCCAGGGAACATATGGCTACACCTTC. Translating gives CASSPQGTYGYTF.

The chain has TRBV20-1 and TRBJ2-7; D call uncertain. V gave up 3 bases and J gave up 1 base, with 13 bases separating them. This CDR3 is built from 14 residues. From germline, CDR1 is DFQATT and CDR2 SNEGSKA (reference sequence). CDR3 sequence (DNA): TGCAGTGCTAGTATAAACAGTGATTCCTACGAGCAGTACTTC. Translation: CSASINSDSYEQYF.

The chain joins TRBV29-1 to TRBJ1-2; D call uncertain. Germline CDR1 is SQVTM and CDR2 is ANQGSEA. CDR3 length: 13 residues. The germline V and J ends were trimmed by 3 bases and 4 bases, with 12 bases remaining between them. The DNA of the CDR3 is TGCAGCGTTGAGTTCCACGCCAGCTATGGCTACACCTTC. This encodes CSVEFHASYGYTF.

The chain employs TRBV20-1 and TRBJ2-5; tentative D call: TRBD2 (6 bases). This CDR3 comprises 14 residues. Germline V gene data show CDR1 as DFQATT and CDR2 as SNEGSKA (reference sequence). V was pared by 3 bases and J by 5 bases, with 16 bases between. DNA for the CDR3: TGCAGTGCTAGTGGCGCCAGGGAGGCGGAGACCCAGTACTTC. As protein: CSASGAREAETQYF.

This chain links TRBV2 with TRBJ2-7; 7 bases line up with TRBD2. The CDR3 contains 15 residues. CDR1 and CDR2 from the germline V gene are SNHLY and FYNNEI. With 4 bases clipped from V and 3 bases from J, the junction kept 9 bases outside the gene matches. CDR3 DNA: TGTGCCAGCAGTGCCCCGGCGGGAGCGATCTACGAGCAGTACTTC. It encodes CASSAPAGAIYEQYF.

V usage is TRBV3-1 (or the pseudogene TRBV3-2) and J usage is TRBJ2-4; 7 nucleotides align to TRBD2. V shed 5 bases and J 5 bases; nucleotides not matched to a gene: 3. This CDR3 is built from 13 residues. Per the germline V gene, CDR1 is LGHDT and CDR2 is YNNKEL (reference sequence). The CDR3 nucleotides read TGTGCCAGCAGCGTGAGCGGGGAAAACATTCAGTACTTC. As protein: CASSVSGENIQYF.

Comments on this clone: Its ends do not fully match the called genes, so a read error is possible. V gene TRBV6-1 combines with J gene TRBJ2-3; D is tentatively TRBD1 or TRBD2 (5 bases each). Per germline, CDR1 MNHNS and CDR2 SASEGT. The CDR3 runs to 13 residues. In DNA, the CDR3 is TGTGCCAGCAGCGAAGGGACCGCCGATACGCAGTATTTT. Its protein is CASSEGTADTQYF.

V and J are TRBV6-5 and TRBJ2-7, with TRBD2 identical over 8 bases. CDR1 and CDR2 from the germline V gene are MNHEY and SVGAGI. V shed 8 bases and J 4 bases; nucleotides not matched to a gene: 7. The CDR3 totals 13 residues. CDR3 nucleotide sequence: TGTGCCAGCTCCGAGCGGGAGAAATACGAGCAGTACTTC. Protein: CASSEREKYEQYF.